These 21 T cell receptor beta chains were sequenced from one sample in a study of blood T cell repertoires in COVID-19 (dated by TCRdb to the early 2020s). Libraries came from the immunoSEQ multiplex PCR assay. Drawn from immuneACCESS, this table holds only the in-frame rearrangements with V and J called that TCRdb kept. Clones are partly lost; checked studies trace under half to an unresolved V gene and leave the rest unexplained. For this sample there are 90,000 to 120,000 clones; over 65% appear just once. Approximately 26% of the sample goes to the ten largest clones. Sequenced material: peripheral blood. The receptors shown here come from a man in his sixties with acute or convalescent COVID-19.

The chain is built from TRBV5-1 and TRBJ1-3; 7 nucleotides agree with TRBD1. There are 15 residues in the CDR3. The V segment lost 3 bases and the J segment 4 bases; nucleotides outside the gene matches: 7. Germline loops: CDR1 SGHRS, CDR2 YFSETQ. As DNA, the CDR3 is TGCGCCAGCAGCTCGCAACAGGGGTCAGGAAACACCATATATTTT. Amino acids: CASSSQQGSGNTIYF.

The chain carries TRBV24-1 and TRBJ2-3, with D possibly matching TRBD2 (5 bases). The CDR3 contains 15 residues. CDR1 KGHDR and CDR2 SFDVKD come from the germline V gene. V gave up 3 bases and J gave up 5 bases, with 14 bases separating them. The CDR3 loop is CATSDIQGRGDTQYF. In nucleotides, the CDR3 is TGTGCCACCAGTGATATACAAGGGAGAGGAGATACGCAGTATTTT.

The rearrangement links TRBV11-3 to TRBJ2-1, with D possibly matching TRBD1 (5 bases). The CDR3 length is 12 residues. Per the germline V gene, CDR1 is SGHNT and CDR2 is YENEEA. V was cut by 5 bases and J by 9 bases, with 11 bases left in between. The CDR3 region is CASSPTGTEQFF. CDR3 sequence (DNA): TGTGCCAGCAGCCCAACAGGCACTGAGCAGTTCTTC.

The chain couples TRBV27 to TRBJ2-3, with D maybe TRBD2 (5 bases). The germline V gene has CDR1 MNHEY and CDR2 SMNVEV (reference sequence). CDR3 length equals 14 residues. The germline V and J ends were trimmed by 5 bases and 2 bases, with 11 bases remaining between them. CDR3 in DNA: TGTGCCAGCAGTCTGAAGCGGAACACAGATACGCAGTATTTT. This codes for CASSLKRNTDTQYF.

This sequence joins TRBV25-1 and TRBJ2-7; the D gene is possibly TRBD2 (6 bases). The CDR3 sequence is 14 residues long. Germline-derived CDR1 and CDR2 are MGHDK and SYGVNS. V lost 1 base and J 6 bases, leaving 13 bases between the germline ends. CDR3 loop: CASSESGGLREQYF. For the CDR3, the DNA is TGTGCCAGCAGTGAATCCGGGGGACTTCGCGAGCAGTACTTC.

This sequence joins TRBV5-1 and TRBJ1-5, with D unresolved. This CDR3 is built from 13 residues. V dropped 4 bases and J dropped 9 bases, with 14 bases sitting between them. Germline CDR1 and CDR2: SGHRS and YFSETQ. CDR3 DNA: TGCGCCAGCAGCCTAGACCCGACGGGGCCCCAGCATTTT. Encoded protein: CASSLDPTGPQHF. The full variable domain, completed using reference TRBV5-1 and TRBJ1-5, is KAGVTQTPRYLIKTRGQQVTLSCSPISGHRSVSWYQQTPGQGLQFLFEYFSETQRNKGNFPGRFSGRQFSNSRSEMNVSTLELGDSALYLCASSLDPTGPQHFGDGTRLSIL.

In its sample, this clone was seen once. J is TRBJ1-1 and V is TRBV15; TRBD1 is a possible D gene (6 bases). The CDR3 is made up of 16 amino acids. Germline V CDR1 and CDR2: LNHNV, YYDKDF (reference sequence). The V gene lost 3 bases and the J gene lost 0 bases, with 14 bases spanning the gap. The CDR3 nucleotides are TGTGCCACCAGCAGGAATCAGGGGAGCGTGAACACTGAAGCTTTCTTT. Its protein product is CATSRNQGSVNTEAFF.

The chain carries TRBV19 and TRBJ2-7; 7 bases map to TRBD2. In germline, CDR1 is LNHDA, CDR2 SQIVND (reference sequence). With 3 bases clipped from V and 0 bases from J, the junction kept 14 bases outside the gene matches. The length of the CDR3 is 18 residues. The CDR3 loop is CASSISLLRTSSSYEQYF. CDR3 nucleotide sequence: TGTGCCAGTAGTATTTCCCTTCTTCGGACTAGTTCCTCCTACGAGCAGTACTTC. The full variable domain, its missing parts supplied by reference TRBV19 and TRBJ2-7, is DGGITQSPKYLFRKEGQNVTLSCEQNLNHDAMYWYRQDPGQGLRLIYYSQIVNDFQKGDIAEGYSVSREKKESFPLTVTSAQKNPTAFYLCASSISLLRTSSSYEQYFGPGTRLTVT.

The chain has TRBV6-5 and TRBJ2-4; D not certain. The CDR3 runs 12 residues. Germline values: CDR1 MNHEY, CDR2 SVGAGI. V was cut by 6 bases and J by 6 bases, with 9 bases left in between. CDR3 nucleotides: TGTGCCAGCAGCCCCAAATTAAACATTCAGTACTTC. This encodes CASSPKLNIQYF.

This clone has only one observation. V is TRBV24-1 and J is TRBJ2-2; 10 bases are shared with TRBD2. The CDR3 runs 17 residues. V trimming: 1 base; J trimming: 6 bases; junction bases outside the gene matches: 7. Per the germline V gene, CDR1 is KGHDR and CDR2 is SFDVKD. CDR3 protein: CATSDFRLAGASGELFF. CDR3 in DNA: TGTGCCACCAGTGATTTCCGGCTAGCGGGAGCATCCGGGGAGCTGTTTTTT.

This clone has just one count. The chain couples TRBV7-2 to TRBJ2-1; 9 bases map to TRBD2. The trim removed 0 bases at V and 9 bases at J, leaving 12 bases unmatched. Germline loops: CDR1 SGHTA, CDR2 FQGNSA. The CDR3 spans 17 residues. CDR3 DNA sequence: TGTGCCAGCAGCTTAGCGGGGCGGGCTAGCGGGACGAGTGAGCAGTTCTTC. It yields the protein CASSLAGRASGTSEQFF.

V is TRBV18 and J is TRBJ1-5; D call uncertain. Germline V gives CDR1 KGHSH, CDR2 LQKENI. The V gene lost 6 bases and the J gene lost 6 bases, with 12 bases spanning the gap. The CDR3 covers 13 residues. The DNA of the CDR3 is TGTGCCAGCTCTCTGGGAGGAGTTCAGCCCCAGCATTTT. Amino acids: CASSLGGVQPQHF.

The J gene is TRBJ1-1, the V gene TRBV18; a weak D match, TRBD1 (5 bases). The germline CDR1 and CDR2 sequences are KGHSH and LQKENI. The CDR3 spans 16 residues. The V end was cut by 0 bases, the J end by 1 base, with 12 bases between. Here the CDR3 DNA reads TGTGCCAGCTCACCACCGCCTCGGGGGGAGAACACTGAAGCTTTCTTT. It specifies CASSPPPRGENTEAFF. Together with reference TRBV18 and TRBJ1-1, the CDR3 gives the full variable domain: NAGVMQNPRHLVRRRGQEARLRCSPMKGHSHVYWYRQLPEEGLKFMVYLQKENIIDESGMPKERFSAEFPKEGPSILRIQQVVRGDSAAYFCASSPPPRGENTEAFFGQGTRLTVV.

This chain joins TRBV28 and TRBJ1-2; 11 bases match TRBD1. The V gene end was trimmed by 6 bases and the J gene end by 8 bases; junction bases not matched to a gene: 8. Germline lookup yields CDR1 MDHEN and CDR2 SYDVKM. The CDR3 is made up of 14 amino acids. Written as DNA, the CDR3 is TGTGCCAGCAGCGACGGACAGGGGGCGAAAGGCTACACCTTC. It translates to CASSDGQGAKGYTF.

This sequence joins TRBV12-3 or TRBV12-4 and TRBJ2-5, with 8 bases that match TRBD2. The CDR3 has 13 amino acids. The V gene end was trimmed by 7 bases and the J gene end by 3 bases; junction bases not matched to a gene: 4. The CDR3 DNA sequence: TGTGCCAGCACAGCGGGAGTGAAAGAGACCCAGTACTTC. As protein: CASTAGVKETQYF.

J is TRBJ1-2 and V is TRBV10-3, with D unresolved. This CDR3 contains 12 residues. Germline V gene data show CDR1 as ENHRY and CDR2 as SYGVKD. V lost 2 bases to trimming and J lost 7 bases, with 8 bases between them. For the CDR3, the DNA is TGTGCCATCAGTGAGGGGCAGGTTGGCTACACCTTC. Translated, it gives CAISEGQVGYTF.

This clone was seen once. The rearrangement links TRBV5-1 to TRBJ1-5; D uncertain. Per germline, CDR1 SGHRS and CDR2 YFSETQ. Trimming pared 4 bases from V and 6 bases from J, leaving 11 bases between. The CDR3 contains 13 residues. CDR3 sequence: CASSDGRGQPQHF. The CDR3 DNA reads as TGCGCCAGCAGCGATGGTCGGGGTCAGCCCCAGCATTTT. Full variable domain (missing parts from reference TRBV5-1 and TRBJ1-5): KAGVTQTPRYLIKTRGQQVTLSCSPISGHRSVSWYQQTPGQGLQFLFEYFSETQRNKGNFPGRFSGRQFSNSRSEMNVSTLELGDSALYLCASSDGRGQPQHFGDGTRLSIL.

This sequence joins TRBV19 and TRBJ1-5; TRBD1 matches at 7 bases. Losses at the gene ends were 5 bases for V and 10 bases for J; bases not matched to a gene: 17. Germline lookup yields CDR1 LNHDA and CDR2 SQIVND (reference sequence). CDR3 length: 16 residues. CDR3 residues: CASSGAGGRQVIPQHF. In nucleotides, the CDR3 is TGTGCCAGTAGTGGGGCAGGGGGACGTCAGGTCATACCCCAGCATTTT.

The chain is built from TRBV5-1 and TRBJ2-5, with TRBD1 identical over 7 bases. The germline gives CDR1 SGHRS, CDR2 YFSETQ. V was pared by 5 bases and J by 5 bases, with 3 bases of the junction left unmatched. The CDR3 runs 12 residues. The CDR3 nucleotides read TGCGCCAGCAGGACAGGGTGGGAGACCCAGTACTTC. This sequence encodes CASRTGWETQYF.

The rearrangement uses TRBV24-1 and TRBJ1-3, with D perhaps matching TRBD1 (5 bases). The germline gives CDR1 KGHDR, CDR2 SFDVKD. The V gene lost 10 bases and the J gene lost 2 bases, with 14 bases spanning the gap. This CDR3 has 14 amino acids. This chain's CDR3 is CATQTGDTGNTIYF. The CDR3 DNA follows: TGTGCCACTCAGACGGGGGATACTGGAAACACCATATATTTT.

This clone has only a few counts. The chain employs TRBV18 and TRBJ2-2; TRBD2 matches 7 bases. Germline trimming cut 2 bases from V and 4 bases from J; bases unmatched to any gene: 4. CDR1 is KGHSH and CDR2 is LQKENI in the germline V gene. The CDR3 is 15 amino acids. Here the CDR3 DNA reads TGTGCCAGCTCACCAGCGGGAGCCGTCACCGGGGAGCTGTTTTTT. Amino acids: CASSPAGAVTGELFF.